One and the same sample provided the 23 T cell receptor beta chains below, sequenced in a study of cytomegalovirus exposure and HLA in healthy donors. Primers included in the PCR were 60 Vbeta and 13 Jbeta primers. The protocol was immunoSEQ multiplex PCR, while the TCRdb copy is restricted to in-frame clones and leaves out a portion. Seen here are 110,000 or so clones, about 78% observed once, and the top ten hold approximately 12%. Specimen: PBMCs. Every receptor here comes from a woman between 35 and 50 years old in good health and CMV-seropositive.

This sequence joins TRBV2 and TRBJ1-6; D perhaps matches TRBD1 (5 bases). Deletions cut 7 bases from V and 7 bases from J, with 17 bases between. The germline gives CDR1 SNHLY, CDR2 FYNNEI. This CDR3 is built from 15 residues. The CDR3 DNA reads TGTGCCAGCACCCTGTCCGGGGGTCGGAATTCACCCCTCCACTTT. Protein sequence: CASTLSGGRNSPLHF. The full variable domain, rest sourced from reference TRBV2 and TRBJ1-6, is EPEVTQTPSHQVTQMGQEVILRCVPISNHLYFYWYRQILGQKVEFLVSFYNNEISEKSEIFDDQFSVERPDGSNFTLKIRSTKLEDSAMYFCASTLSGGRNSPLHFGNGTRLTVT.

V usage is TRBV11-1 and J usage is TRBJ1-1; possibly TRBD1 for D (5 bases). The V gene lost 4 bases and the J gene lost 0 bases, with 6 bases spanning the gap. Per germline, CDR1 SGHAT and CDR2 FQDESV (reference sequence). This CDR3 contains 13 residues. CDR3 DNA: TGTGCCAGCAGCTCGACAGTGAACACTGAAGCTTTCTTT. Amino acids: CASSSTVNTEAFF.

This rearrangement joins TRBV10-3 to TRBJ1-6, with 7 bases matching TRBD1. The germline V gene encodes CDR1 ENHRY and CDR2 SYGVKD. The CDR3 totals 16 residues. V gave up 3 bases and J gave up 9 bases; unmatched junction bases: 11. In nucleotides, the CDR3 is TGTGCCATCAGTGATCGTCGAGGGGGCGGGCGTTCACCCCTCCACTTT. It specifies CAISDRRGGGRSPLHF.

This clone showed up just a few times. The V and J genes are TRBV4-1 and TRBJ2-5, with D perhaps matching TRBD1 (5 bases). This CDR3 contains 15 residues. Germline V lookup: CDR1 MGHRA, CDR2 YSYEKL. Between the trimmed V and J ends, which lost 2 bases and 7 bases, there was a span of 17 bases. The CDR3 nucleotides read TGCGCCAGCAGCCAACCACTCCAGGGAAAGGGGACCCAGTACTTC. Protein sequence: CASSQPLQGKGTQYF.

DNA of the CDR3: TGTGCCAGCAAGGGGCAATGGAACACTGAAGCTTTCTTT. Translation gives CASKGQWNTEAFF. The gene calls are TRBV6-1 and TRBJ1-1; possibly TRBD1 for D (5 bases). The ends were cut back, 7 bases at V and 1 base at J, with 10 bases in the middle. CDR1 is MNHNS, CDR2 SASEGT, per germline. The CDR3 has 13 amino acids.

V usage is TRBV7-6 and J usage is TRBJ2-1, with D hard to call. The CDR3 sequence is 12 residues long. Trimming removed 1 base at V and 9 bases at J, with 7 bases between. Germline loops: CDR1 SGHVS, CDR2 FNYEAQ. The CDR3 region has the DNA TGTGCCAGCAGCTTAGGAGTCTCTGAGCAGTTCTTC. Protein sequence: CASSLGVSEQFF.

Only a few counts were recorded for this clone. This sequence joins TRBV9 and TRBJ2-5; 7 bases fit TRBD1. Germline V gene lookup returns CDR1 SGDLS and CDR2 YYNGEE. The CDR3 length is 13 residues. V lost 3 bases and J lost 3; bases outside the gene matches: 2. In nucleotides, the CDR3 is TGTGCCAGCAGCGGAACAGGGGAAGAGACCCAGTACTTC. As protein: CASSGTGEETQYF.

This clone was observed a handful of times. V gene TRBV18 combines with J gene TRBJ2-7; 8 bases are a match to TRBD2. J lost 4 bases, V lost 7 bases, and 6 bases had no gene match. The CDR3 loop spans 13 amino acids. Per the germline V gene, CDR1 is KGHSH and CDR2 is LQKENI. CDR3 residues: CASFPSGGYEQYF. CDR3 coding DNA: TGTGCCAGCTTCCCCAGCGGGGGTTACGAGCAGTACTTC. The full variable domain, in which reference TRBV18 and TRBJ2-7 provide the parts outside the CDR3, is NAGVMQNPRHLVRRRGQEARLRCSPMKGHSHVYWYRQLPEEGLKFMVYLQKENIIDESGMPKERFSAEFPKEGPSILRIQQVVRGDSAAYFCASFPSGGYEQYFGPGTRLTVT.

CDR3 residues: CASSVAPVNTEAFF. Written as DNA, the CDR3 is TGTGCCAGCAGCGTAGCCCCAGTGAACACTGAAGCTTTCTTT. The V call is TRBV9, the J call TRBJ1-1; D is unclear. This CDR3 is 14 amino acids long. The germline V and J ends were trimmed by 0 bases and 0 bases, with 6 bases remaining between them. In germline, CDR1 is SGDLS, CDR2 YYNGEE.

The chain is built from TRBV6-5 and TRBJ2-7; TRBD2 might be the D (6 bases). V lost 4 bases to trimming and J lost 5 bases, with 9 bases between them. The CDR3 has 12 amino acids. Germline CDR1 MNHEY, CDR2 SVGAGI. CDR3 protein: CASSSPGDEQYF. The CDR3 bases are TGTGCCAGCAGTTCTCCGGGGGACGAGCAGTACTTC.

Here the CDR3 DNA reads TGCGCCAGCAGCCAAGACGGGACAGGGGGTATTAATCAGCCCCAGCATTTT. Translation gives CASSQDGTGGINQPQHF. The V and J genes are TRBV4-1 and TRBJ1-5, with 11 bases matching TRBD1. The CDR3 loop spans 17 amino acids. The germline V gene has CDR1 MGHRA and CDR2 YSYEKL. With V trimmed by 0 bases and J by 4 bases, 5 bases remained unmatched.

The rearrangement joins TRBV14 to TRBJ1-3; 8 nucleotides agree with TRBD1. The CDR3 has 13 residues. Germline trimming cut 2 bases from V and 6 bases from J; bases unmatched to any gene: 0. Germline-derived CDR1 and CDR2 are SGHDN and FVKESK. The CDR3 DNA reads TGTGCCAGCAGCCAACAGGGGGCAAACACCATATATTTT. It translates to CASSQQGANTIYF.

This chain links TRBV19 with TRBJ2-3, with TRBD2 as a possible D gene (6 bases). In germline, CDR1 is LNHDA, CDR2 SQIVND (reference sequence). V lost 10 bases to trimming and J lost 1 base, with 15 bases between them. CDR3 size: 14 residues. The CDR3 region is CATKEGSGTDTQYF. Here the CDR3 DNA reads TGTGCCACAAAGGAGGGATCAGGCACAGATACGCAGTATTTT.

This clone was seen only a few times. The chain employs TRBV9 and TRBJ2-2; possibly TRBD1 for D (6 bases). CDR3 size: 15 residues. V lost 2 bases and J 4 bases, leaving 12 bases between the germline ends. Germline V gene data show CDR1 as SGDLS and CDR2 as YYNGEE. CDR3 in DNA: TGTGCCAGCAGCGTTGGGGGCATGAGCACCGGGGAGCTGTTTTTT. Translation: CASSVGGMSTGELFF. The whole variable domain, remainder taken from reference TRBV9 and TRBJ2-2, is DSGVTQTPKHLITATGQRVTLRCSPRSGDLSVYWYQQSLDQGLQFLIQYYNGEERAKGNILERFSAQQFPDLHSELNLSSLELGDSALYFCASSVGGMSTGELFFGEGSRLTVL.

The genes are TRBV5-4 and TRBJ2-3, with 8 bases matching TRBD2. Germline loops: CDR1 SGHNT, CDR2 YYREEE (reference sequence). This CDR3 spans 15 amino acids. V was pared by 4 bases and J by 3 bases, with 7 bases of the junction left unmatched. The CDR3 spells CASSESGGWTDTQYF. CDR3 coding DNA: TGTGCCAGCAGCGAGAGCGGGGGCTGGACAGATACGCAGTATTTT.

This clone has a single count. The chain joins TRBV19 to TRBJ1-6; D is undetermined. With 6 bases removed from V and 3 bases from J, the gap between germline ends came to 6 bases. From germline, CDR1 is LNHDA and CDR2 SQIVND (reference sequence). CDR3 length equals 13 residues. CDR3 sequence reads: CASSGNYNSPLHF. CDR3 in DNA: TGTGCCAGTAGCGGGAACTATAATTCACCCCTCCACTTT.

The genes are TRBV5-1 and TRBJ1-4, with a weak D call TRBD1 (5 bases). Trimming pared 0 bases from V and 7 bases from J, leaving 13 bases between. The CDR3 is 15 amino acids. Per germline, CDR1 SGHRS and CDR2 YFSETQ. This CDR3 reads CASSLVAGNGEKLFF. DNA of the CDR3: TGCGCCAGCAGCTTGGTGGCAGGGAACGGTGAAAAACTGTTTTTT.

The chain joins TRBV7-2 to TRBJ1-3, with TRBD1 as a possible D gene (6 bases). Germline CDR1 SGHTA, CDR2 FQGNSA. V dropped 5 bases and J dropped 5 bases, with 13 bases sitting between them. This CDR3 spans 14 amino acids. In nucleotides, the CDR3 is TGTGCCAGCAGCCCGGGACACGATCGAAACACCATATATTTT. Protein product: CASSPGHDRNTIYF.

The chain employs TRBV7-9 and TRBJ2-6; tentative D call: TRBD2 (7 bases). Looked up from germline, CDR1 is SEHNR and CDR2 is FQNEAQ (reference sequence). V was shortened by 8 bases and J by 0 bases, with 14 bases between the two germline ends. There are 16 residues in the CDR3. CDR3 nucleotide sequence: TGTGCCAGCCCCCCTAGGGGGGGCTCTGGGGCCAACGTCCTGACTTTC. This sequence encodes CASPPRGGSGANVLTF.

V is TRBV30 and J is TRBJ1-4; 11 nucleotides align to TRBD1. Per the germline V gene, CDR1 is GTSNPN and CDR2 is SVGIG (reference sequence). Losses at the gene ends were 2 bases for V and 8 bases for J; bases not matched to a gene: 7. The CDR3 runs to 15 residues. CDR3 nucleotides: TGTGCCTGGAGTACTGGGACAGGGGGTAGAGAAAAACTGTTTTTT. This sequence encodes CAWSTGTGGREKLFF.

This clone has a single count. The chain couples TRBV30 to TRBJ2-3; possibly TRBD1 for D (6 bases). V was pared by 0 bases and J by 0 bases, with 7 bases between. CDR1 and CDR2 from the germline V gene are GTSNPN and SVGIG (reference sequence). This CDR3 region has 14 residues. The CDR3 sequence: CAWSVGQSTDTQYF. The CDR3 DNA reads as TGTGCCTGGAGTGTGGGACAAAGCACAGATACGCAGTATTTT.

This clone was detected once. This chain uses TRBV5-1 with TRBJ1-3; D ambiguous. The J call is doubtful: the DNA matches TRBJ2-2 better. CDR1 SGHRS and CDR2 YFSETQ come from the germline V gene. The CDR3 totals 15 residues. CDR3 residues: CASIQSGPSTGELFF. In DNA, the CDR3 is TGCGCCAGCATCCAGTCTGGGCCCTCCACCGGGGAGCTGTTTTTT.

The rearrangement links TRBV27 to TRBJ1-6; TRBD1 matches 8 bases. This CDR3 is built from 18 residues. V dropped 6 bases and J dropped 7; count of bases not matched to a gene: 17. Germline CDR1 and CDR2: MNHEY and SMNVEV (reference sequence). This chain's CDR3 is CASSLGGTGTGLNSPLHF. DNA for the CDR3: TGTGCCAGCAGCTTAGGCGGTACCGGGACAGGCTTAAATTCACCCCTCCACTTT.